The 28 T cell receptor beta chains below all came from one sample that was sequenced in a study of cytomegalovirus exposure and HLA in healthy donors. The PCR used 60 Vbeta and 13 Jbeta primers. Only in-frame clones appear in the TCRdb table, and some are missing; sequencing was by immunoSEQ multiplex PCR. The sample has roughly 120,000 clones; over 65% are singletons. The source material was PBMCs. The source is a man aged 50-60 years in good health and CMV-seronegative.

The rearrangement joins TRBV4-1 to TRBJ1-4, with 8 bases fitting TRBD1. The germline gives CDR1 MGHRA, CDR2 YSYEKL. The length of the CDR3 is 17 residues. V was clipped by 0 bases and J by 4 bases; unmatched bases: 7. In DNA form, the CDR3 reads TGCGCCAGCAGCCAAGATGGACAGGGTATCGGTAATGAAAAACTGTTTTTT. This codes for CASSQDGQGIGNEKLFF.

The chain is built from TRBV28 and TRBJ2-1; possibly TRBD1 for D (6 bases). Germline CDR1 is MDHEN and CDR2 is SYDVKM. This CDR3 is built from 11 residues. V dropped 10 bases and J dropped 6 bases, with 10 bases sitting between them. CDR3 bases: TGTGCCATCCAGGGGCGCAATGAGCAGTTCTTC. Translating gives CAIQGRNEQFF.

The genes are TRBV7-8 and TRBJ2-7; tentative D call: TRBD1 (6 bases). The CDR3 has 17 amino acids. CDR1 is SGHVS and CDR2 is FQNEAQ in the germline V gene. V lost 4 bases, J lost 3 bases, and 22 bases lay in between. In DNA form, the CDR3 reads TGTGCCAGCAGCTCTAGAGGGGGTCGACCCCTAGGCTACGAGCAGTACGTC. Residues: CASSSRGGRPLGYEQYV.

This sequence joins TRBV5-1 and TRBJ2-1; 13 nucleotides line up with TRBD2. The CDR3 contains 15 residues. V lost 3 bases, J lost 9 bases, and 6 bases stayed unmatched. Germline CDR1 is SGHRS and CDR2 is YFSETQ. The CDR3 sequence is CASSSGLAGDGEQFF. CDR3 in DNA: TGCGCCAGCAGCTCAGGACTAGCGGGGGATGGTGAGCAGTTCTTC.

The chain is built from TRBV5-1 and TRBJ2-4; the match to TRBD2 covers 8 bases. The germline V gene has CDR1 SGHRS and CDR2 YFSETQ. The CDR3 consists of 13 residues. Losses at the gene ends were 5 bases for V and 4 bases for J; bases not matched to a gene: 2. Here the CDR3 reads CASSSGVKNIQYF. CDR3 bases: TGCGCCAGCAGTAGCGGGGTGAAAAACATTCAGTACTTC.

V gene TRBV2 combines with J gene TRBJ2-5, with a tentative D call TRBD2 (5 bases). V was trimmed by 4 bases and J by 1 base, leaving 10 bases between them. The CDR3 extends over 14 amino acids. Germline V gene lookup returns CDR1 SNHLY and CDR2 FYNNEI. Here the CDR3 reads CASSGGMGQETQYF. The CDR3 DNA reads TGTGCCAGCAGTGGAGGGATGGGCCAAGAGACCCAGTACTTC.

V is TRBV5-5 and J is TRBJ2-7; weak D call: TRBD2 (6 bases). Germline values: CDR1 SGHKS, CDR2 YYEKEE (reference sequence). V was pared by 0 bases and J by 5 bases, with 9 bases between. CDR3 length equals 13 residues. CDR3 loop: CASSLGGVDEQYV. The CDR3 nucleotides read TGTGCCAGCAGCTTGGGGGGGGTCGACGAGCAGTACGTC.

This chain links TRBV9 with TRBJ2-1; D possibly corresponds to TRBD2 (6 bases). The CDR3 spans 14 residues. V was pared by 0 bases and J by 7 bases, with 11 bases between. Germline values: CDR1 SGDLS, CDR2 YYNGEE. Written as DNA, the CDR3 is TGTGCCAGCAGCGTAGTCGGGGGTAAGAATGAGCAGTTCTTC. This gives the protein CASSVVGGKNEQFF. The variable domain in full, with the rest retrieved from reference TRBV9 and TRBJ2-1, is DSGVTQTPKHLITATGQRVTLRCSPRSGDLSVYWYQQSLDQGLQFLIQYYNGEERAKGNILERFSAQQFPDLHSELNLSSLELGDSALYFCASSVVGGKNEQFFGPGTRLTVL.

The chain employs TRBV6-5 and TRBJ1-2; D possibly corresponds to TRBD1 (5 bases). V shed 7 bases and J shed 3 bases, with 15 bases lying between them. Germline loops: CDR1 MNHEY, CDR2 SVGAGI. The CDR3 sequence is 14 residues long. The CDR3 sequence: CASTATGPHYGYTF. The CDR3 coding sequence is TGTGCCAGCACCGCTACAGGACCTCACTATGGCTACACCTTC.

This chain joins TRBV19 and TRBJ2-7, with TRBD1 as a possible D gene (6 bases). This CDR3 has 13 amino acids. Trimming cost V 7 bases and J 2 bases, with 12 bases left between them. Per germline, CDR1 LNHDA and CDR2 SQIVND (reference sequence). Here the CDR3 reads CASNPTGTYEQYF. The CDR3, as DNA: TGTGCCAGTAATCCGACAGGAACCTACGAGCAGTACTTC.

The CDR3 coding sequence is TGTGCCAGCAGCTCGGTGGGAGGTGATACGCAGTATTTT. This translates into CASSSVGGDTQYF. The chain couples TRBV5-6 to TRBJ2-3; TRBD2 is a possible D gene (6 bases). There are 13 residues in the CDR3. Germline CDR1 and CDR2: SGHDT and YYEEEE. Trimming removed 3 bases from V and 6 bases from J, with 11 bases in between.

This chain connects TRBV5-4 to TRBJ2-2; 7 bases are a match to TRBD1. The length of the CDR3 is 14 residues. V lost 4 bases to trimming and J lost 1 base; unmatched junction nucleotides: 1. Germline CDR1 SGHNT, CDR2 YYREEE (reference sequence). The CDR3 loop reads CASSRTGNTGELFF. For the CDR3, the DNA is TGTGCCAGCAGCCGGACAGGGAACACCGGGGAGCTGTTTTTT.

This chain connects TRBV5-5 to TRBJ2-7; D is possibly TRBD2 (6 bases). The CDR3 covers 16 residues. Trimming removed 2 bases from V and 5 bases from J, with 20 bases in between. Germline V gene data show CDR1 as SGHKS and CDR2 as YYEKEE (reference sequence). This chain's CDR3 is CASSLAGTPGVHEQYF. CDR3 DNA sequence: TGTGCCAGCAGCTTAGCTGGGACTCCGGGCGTCCACGAGCAGTACTTC.

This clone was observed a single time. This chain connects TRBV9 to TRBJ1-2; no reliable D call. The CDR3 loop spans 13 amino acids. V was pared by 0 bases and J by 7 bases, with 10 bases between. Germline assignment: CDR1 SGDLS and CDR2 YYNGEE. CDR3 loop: CASSVASEGGYTF. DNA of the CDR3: TGTGCCAGCAGCGTAGCGTCAGAGGGTGGCTACACCTTC.

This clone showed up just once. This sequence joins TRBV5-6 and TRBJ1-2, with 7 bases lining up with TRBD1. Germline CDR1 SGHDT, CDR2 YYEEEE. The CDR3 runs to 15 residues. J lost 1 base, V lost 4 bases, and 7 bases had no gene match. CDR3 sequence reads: CASSPGQARNYGYTF. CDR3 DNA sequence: TGTGCCAGCAGCCCCGGACAGGCCCGTAACTATGGCTACACCTTC.

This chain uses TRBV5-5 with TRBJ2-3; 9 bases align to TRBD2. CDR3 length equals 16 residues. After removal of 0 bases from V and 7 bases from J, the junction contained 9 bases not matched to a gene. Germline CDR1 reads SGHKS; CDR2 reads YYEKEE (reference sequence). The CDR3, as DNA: TGTGCCAGCAGCTTGGAGCGGCCTAGCGGGGTGAATACGCAGTATTTT. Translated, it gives CASSLERPSGVNTQYF.

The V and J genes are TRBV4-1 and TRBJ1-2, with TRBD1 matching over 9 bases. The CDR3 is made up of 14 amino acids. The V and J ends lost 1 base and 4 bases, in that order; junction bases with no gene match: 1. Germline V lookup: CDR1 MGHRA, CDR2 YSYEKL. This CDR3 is CASSQADRGYGYTF. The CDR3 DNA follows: TGCGCCAGCAGCCAAGCGGACAGGGGCTATGGCTACACCTTC.

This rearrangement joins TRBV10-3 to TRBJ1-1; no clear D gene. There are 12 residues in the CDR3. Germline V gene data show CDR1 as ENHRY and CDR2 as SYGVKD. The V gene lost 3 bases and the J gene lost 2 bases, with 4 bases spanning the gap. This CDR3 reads CAISDLNTEAFF. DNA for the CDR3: TGTGCCATCAGTGATCTCAACACTGAAGCTTTCTTT.

The CDR3 coding sequence is TGTGCCAGCAGCTATAACAGGGAAAATTCACCCCTCCACTTT. This codes for CASSYNRENSPLHF. The chain employs TRBV7-9 and TRBJ1-6; D is perhaps TRBD1 (6 bases). The CDR3 consists of 14 residues. The V and J ends lost 4 bases and 7 bases respectively, with 11 bases between them. Germline lookup yields CDR1 SEHNR and CDR2 FQNEAQ (reference sequence). The whole variable domain, filled in from reference TRBV7-9 and TRBJ1-6, reads DTGVSQNPRHKITKRGQNVTFRCDPISEHNRLYWYRQTLGQGPEFLTYFQNEAQLEKSRLLSDRFSAERPKGSFSTLEIQRTEQGDSAMYLCASSYNRENSPLHFGNGTRLTVT.

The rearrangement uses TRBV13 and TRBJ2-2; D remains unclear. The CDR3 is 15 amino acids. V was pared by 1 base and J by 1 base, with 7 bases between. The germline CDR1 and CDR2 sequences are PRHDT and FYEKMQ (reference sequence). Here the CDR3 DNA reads TGTGCCAGCAGCTTAGTGTCGAGGAACACCGGGGAGCTGTTTTTT. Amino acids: CASSLVSRNTGELFF.

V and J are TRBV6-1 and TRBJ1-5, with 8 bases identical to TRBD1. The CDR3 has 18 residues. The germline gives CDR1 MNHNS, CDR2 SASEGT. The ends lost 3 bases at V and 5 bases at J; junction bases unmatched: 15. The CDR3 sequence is CASSDRLGAGGFDQPQHF. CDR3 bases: TGTGCCAGCAGTGACCGTCTTGGTGCAGGGGGCTTCGATCAGCCCCAGCATTTT.

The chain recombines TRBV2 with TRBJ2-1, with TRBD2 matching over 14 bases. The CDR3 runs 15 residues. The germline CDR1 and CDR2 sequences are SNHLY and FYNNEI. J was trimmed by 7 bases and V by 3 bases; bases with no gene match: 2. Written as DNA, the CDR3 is TGTGCCAGCAGTGATGGGACTAGCGGGGGTAATGAGCAGTTCTTC. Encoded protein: CASSDGTSGGNEQFF.

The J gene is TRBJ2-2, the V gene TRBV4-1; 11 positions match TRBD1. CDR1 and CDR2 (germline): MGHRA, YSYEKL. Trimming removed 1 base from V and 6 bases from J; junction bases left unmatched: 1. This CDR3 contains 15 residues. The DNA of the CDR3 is TGCGCCAGCAGCCAAGCGGGACAGGGGGCCGGGGAGCTGTTTTTT. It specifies CASSQAGQGAGELFF.

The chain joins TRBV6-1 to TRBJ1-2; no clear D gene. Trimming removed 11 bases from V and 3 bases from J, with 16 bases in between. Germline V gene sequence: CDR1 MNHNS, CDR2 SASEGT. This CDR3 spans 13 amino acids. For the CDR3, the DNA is TGTGCCGCCTCCCGAGGGCCAGACTATGGCTACACCTTC. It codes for CAASRGPDYGYTF.

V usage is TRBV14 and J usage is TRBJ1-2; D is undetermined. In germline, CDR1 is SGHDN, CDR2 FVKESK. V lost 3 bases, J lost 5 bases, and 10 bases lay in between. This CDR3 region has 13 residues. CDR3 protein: CASSQGGLYGYTF. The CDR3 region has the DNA TGTGCCAGCAGCCAGGGAGGCCTATATGGCTACACCTTC.

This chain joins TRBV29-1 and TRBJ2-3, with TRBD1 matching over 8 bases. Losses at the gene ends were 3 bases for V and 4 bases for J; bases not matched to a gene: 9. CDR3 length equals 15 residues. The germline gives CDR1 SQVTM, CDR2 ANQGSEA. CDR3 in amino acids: CSVEGSGQGSDTQYF. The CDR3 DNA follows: TGCAGCGTTGAGGGTTCAGGACAGGGTTCAGATACGCAGTATTTT.

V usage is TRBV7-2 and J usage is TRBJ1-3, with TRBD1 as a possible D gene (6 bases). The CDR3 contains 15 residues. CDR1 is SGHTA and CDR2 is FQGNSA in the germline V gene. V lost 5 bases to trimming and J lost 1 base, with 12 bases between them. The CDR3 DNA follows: TGTGCCAGCAGCCCCAACAGGGCTTCTGGAAACACCATATATTTT. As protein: CASSPNRASGNTIYF.

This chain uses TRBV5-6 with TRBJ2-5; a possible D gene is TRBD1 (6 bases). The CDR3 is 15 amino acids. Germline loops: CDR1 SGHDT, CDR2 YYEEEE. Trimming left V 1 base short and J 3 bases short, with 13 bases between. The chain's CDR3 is CASSLIGQPKETQYF. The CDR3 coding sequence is TGTGCCAGCAGCTTGATAGGACAGCCTAAAGAGACCCAGTACTTC. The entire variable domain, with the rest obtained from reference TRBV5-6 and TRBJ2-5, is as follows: DAGVTQSPTHLIKTRGQQVTLRCSPKSGHDTVSWYQQALGQGPQFIFQYYEEEERQRGNFPDRFSGHQFPNYSSELNVNALLLGDSALYLCASSLIGQPKETQYFGPGTRLLVL.